The 9 T cell receptor beta chains below all came from one sample that was sequenced in a study of preoperative IRX-2 immunotherapy in early breast cancer. Treatment reported: preoperative locoregional IRX-2 cytokine immunotherapy. Some clones are missing from TCRdb's copy, which holds only in-frame ones; the method was immunoSEQ multiplex PCR. The table records 30,000 to 35,000 clones, roughly four fifths of them present only once. Sequences were derived from lymph node tissue, sampled from a patient treated with IRX-2 immunotherapy. Every receptor here comes from a human donor with breast cancer.

In nucleotides, the CDR3 is TGTGCCTGGAGTGAAGAAACACGGAACACCGGGGAGCTGTTTTTT. Its protein is CAWSEETRNTGELFF. The chain recombines TRBV30 with TRBJ2-2; D not certain. Germline CDR1 GTSNPN, CDR2 SVGIG (reference sequence). V lost 1 base and J lost 1, with 10 bases in between. The CDR3 loop spans 15 amino acids.

The rearrangement joins TRBV28 to TRBJ1-3; D unresolved. Trimming took off 6 bases at V and 2 bases at J, with 14 bases between the two ends. This CDR3 has 15 amino acids. Germline loops: CDR1 MDHEN, CDR2 SYDVKM. The CDR3 DNA is TGTGCCAGCAGAAGGGAACGCCGTACTGGAAACACCATATATTTT. The encoded protein is CASRRERRTGNTIYF. Looking up the rest from reference TRBV28 and TRBJ1-3 gives the full variable domain: DVKVTQSSRYLVKRTGEKVFLECVQDMDHENMFWYRQDPGLGLRLIYFSYDVKMKEKGDIPEGYSVSREKKERFSLILESASTNQTSMYLCASRRERRTGNTIYFGEGSWLTVV.

The rearrangement uses TRBV29-1 and TRBJ2-3, with TRBD2 matching 9 bases. There are 13 residues in the CDR3. V was clipped by 8 bases and J by 5 bases; unmatched bases: 8. Germline V gene lookup returns CDR1 SQVTM and CDR2 ANQGSEA. The chain's CDR3 is CSTSIAGVDTQYF. CDR3 sequence (DNA): TGCAGCACCTCGATAGCGGGAGTAGATACGCAGTATTTT.

The chain is built from TRBV19 and TRBJ2-1; 9 bases agree with TRBD2. Germline trimming cut 6 bases from V and 9 bases from J; bases unmatched to any gene: 9. CDR3 length: 14 residues. Germline CDR1 LNHDA, CDR2 SQIVND (reference sequence). The CDR3 loop is CASSPTVAGVEQFF. In nucleotides, the CDR3 is TGTGCCAGTAGCCCAACCGTAGCGGGAGTTGAGCAGTTCTTC.

V usage is TRBV7-2 and J usage is TRBJ1-1; D unclear. Germline CDR1 is SGHTA and CDR2 is FQGNSA. The CDR3 consists of 13 residues. V lost 2 bases to trimming and J lost 3 bases, with 7 bases between them. The CDR3 protein is CASSLYAHTEAFF. The CDR3 nucleotides are TGTGCCAGCAGCTTATATGCCCACACTGAAGCTTTCTTT.

The chain has TRBV18 and TRBJ1-5, with D perhaps TRBD1 (6 bases). The CDR3 is 15 amino acids. V was pared by 0 bases and J by 2 bases, with 8 bases between. Per the germline V gene, CDR1 is KGHSH and CDR2 is LQKENI. Here the CDR3 reads CASSPPGQGNQPQHF. The CDR3 nucleotides read TGTGCCAGCTCACCACCGGGACAAGGCAATCAGCCCCAGCATTTT.

The chain couples TRBV6-7 to TRBJ1-1; TRBD1 might be the D (6 bases). TRBV6-7 is noted as an ORF with a role that remains uncertain. The CDR3 contains 18 residues. V lost 0 bases and J lost 4, with 21 bases in between. The CDR3 spells CASSYSGAYTGFGTEAFF. CDR3 in DNA: TGTGCCAGCAGTTACTCGGGCGCCTACACAGGGTTTGGCACTGAAGCTTTCTTT.

The rearrangement uses TRBV30 and TRBJ2-2; D not resolved. Between the trimmed V and J ends, which lost 2 bases and 1 base, there was a span of 2 bases. The CDR3 totals 12 residues. The germline V gene encodes CDR1 GTSNPN and CDR2 SVGIG (reference sequence). The CDR3 DNA reads as TGTGCCTGGAGTAGGAACACCGGGGAGCTGTTTTTT. Translated, it gives CAWSRNTGELFF.

The chain has TRBV5-1 and TRBJ2-3, with TRBD2 identical over 8 bases. Germline loops: CDR1 SGHRS, CDR2 YFSETQ. Trimming at V came to 0 bases and at J to 0 bases, leaving 3 bases not matched to a gene. The CDR3 runs to 16 residues. The DNA for the CDR3 is TGCGCCAGCAGCTTGGCCCCTAGCGGGAGCACAGATACGCAGTATTTT. Encoded protein: CASSLAPSGSTDTQYF.